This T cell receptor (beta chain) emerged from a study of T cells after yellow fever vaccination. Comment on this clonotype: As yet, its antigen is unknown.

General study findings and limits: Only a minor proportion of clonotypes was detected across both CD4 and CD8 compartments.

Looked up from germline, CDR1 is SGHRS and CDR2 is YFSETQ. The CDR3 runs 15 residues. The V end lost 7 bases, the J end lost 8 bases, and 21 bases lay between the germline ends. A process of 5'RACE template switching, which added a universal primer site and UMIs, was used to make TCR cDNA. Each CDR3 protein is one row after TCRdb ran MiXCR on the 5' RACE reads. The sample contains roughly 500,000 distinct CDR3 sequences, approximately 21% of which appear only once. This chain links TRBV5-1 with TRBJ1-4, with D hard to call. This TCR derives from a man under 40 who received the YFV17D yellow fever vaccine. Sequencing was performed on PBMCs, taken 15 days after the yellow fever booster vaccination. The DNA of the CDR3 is TGCGCCAGCGGCCGCGGATCCTGGGATCAGGAAAAACTGTTTTTT. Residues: CASGRGSWDQEKLFF.